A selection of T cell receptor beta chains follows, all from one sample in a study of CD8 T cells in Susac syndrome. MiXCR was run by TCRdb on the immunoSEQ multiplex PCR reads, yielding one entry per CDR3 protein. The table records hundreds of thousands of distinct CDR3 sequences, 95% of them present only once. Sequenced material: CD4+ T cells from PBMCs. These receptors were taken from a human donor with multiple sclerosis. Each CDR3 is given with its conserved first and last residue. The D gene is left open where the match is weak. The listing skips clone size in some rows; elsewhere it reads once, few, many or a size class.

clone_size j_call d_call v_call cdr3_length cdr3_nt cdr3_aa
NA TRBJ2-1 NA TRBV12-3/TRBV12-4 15 TGTGCCAGCAGTGGGGGGCGGCACTCCTACAATGAGCAGTTCTTC CASSGGRHSYNEQFF
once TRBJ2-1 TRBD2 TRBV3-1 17 TGTGCCAGCAGCCAATATTGGGAGGGCAGCTCCTACAATGAGCAGTTCTTC CASSQYWEGSSYNEQFF
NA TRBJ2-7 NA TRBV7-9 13 TGTGCCAGCAGCTACACAGGGTTCAACGAGCAGTACTTC CASSYTGFNEQYF
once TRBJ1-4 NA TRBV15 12 TGTGCCACCAGCAGAGATGGTGAAAAACTGTTTTTT CATSRDGEKLFF
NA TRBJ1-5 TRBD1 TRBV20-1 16 TGCAGTGCTAGAGTAAACACAGGGGGAAGTGGTCAGCCCCAGCATTTT CSARVNTGGSGQPQHF
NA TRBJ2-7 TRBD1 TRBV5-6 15 TGTGCCAGCAGCTTGGTTGGGACAGGGGTCCACGAGCAGTACTTC CASSLVGTGVHEQYF
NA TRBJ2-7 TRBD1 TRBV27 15 TGTGCCAGCAGCACCAGGGACAGGACAGTCTACGAGCAGTACTTC CASSTRDRTVYEQYF
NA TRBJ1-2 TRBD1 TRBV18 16 TGTGCCAGCTCACCTATACAGGGGGCGGTCCTTTATGGCTACACCTTC CASSPIQGAVLYGYTF
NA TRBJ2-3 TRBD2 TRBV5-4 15 TGTGCCAGCAGCGCCCGGGACTACAGCTCAGATACGCAGTATTTT CASSARDYSSDTQYF
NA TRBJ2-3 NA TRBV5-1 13 TGCGCCAGCACGGCCACCGTCACAGATACGCAGTATTTT CASTATVTDTQYF
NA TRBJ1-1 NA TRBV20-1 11 TGCAGTGCTAGAGCAGGTGGTGAAGCTTTCTTT CSARAGGEAFF
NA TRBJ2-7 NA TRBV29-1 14 TGCAGCGTTGAAGATAAGTCCCCACCCGACGAGCAGTACTTC CSVEDKSPPDEQYF
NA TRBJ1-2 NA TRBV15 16 TGTGCCACCAGCAGGGGGGCCGCGCAGGGTGGGGATGGCTACACCTTC CATSRGAAQGGDGYTF
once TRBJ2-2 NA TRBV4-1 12 TGCGCCAGCAGCCAAGAAGGCGGGGAGCTGTTTTTT CASSQEGGELFF
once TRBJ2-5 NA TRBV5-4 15 TGTGCCAGCAGCTTGGCCGGCGCTGGTGGGGAGACCCAGTACTTC CASSLAGAGGETQYF
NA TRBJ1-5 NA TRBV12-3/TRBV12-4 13 TGTGCCAGCAGTGTCAGGGTGGATCAGCCCCAGCATTTT CASSVRVDQPQHF
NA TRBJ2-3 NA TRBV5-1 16 TGCGCCAGCAGCTTTGGGGGCGCAGGCGTAGAGGATACGCAGTATTTT CASSFGGAGVEDTQYF
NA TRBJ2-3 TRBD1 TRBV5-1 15 TGCGCCAGCAGCCCCGGACAGGTGATCACAGATACGCAGTATTTT CASSPGQVITDTQYF
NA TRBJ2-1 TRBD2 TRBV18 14 TGTGCCAGCTCACCAAATCTAGCGGGGAATGAGCAGTTCTTC CASSPNLAGNEQFF
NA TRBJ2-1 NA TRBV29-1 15 TGCAGCGTTGATTCGTTGAGGGGCTCCTACAATGAGCAGTTCTTC CSVDSLRGSYNEQFF
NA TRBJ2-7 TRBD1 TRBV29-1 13 TGCAGCGTCCGGGACAGGGGCTGGTACGAGCAGTACTTC CSVRDRGWYEQYF
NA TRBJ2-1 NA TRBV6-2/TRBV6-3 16 TGTGCCGCCAGCAGGGAGACGGGGTCCCCTACCAATGAGCAGTTCTTC CAASRETGSPTNEQFF
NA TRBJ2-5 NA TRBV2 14 TGTGCCAGCAATGGGGGACCCCTGGAAGAGACCCAGTACTTC CASNGGPLEETQYF
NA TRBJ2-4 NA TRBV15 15 TGTGCCACCAGCAGGAGGCAGGGGGCCAAAAACATTCAGTACTTC CATSRRQGAKNIQYF
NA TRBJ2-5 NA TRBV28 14 TGTGCCAGCAGTTTATGGGACAGCCGGGAGACCCAGTACTTC CASSLWDSRETQYF
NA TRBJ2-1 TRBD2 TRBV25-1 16 TGTGCCAGCAGTGAATGGGTGAGCGGGGGGGCGGATGAGCAGTTCTTC CASSEWVSGGADEQFF
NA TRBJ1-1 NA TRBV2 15 TGTGCCAGCAGTGAAACGGCCCTCTCTTACACTGAAGCTTTCTTT CASSETALSYTEAFF
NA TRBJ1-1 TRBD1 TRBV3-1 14 TGTGCCAGCAGCCTGACAGGGAATTTGGGTGAAGCTTTCTTT CASSLTGNLGEAFF
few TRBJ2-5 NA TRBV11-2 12 TGTGCCAGCAGCGTGGCAGAAGAGACCCAGTACTTC CASSVAEETQYF
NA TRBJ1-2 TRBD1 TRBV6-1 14 TGTGCCAGCTCTACTCCCCGACAGGGTGAAGGCTACACCTTC CASSTPRQGEGYTF
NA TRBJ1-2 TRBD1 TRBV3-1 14 TGTGCCAGCAGCCAAGGACAGGGAAACTATGGCTACACCTTC CASSQGQGNYGYTF
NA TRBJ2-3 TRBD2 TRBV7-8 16 TGTGCCAGCAGCCCAACAATAGCGGGAGTGGGAGATACGCAGTATTTT CASSPTIAGVGDTQYF
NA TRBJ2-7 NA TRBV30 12 TGTGCCTGGAGTGTACAGACGGGCGAGCAGTACTTC CAWSVQTGEQYF
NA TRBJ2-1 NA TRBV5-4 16 TGTGCCAGCAGCTTTTTTAGAAGCAGGATTGAGGATGAGCAGTTCTTC CASSFFRSRIEDEQFF
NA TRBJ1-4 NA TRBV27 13 TGTGCCAGCAGTTTACGCCAGTTTGAAAAACTGTTTTTT CASSLRQFEKLFF
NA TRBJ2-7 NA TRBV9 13 TGTGCCAGCAGCGTAGCGGGCGGAAACGAGCAGTACTTC CASSVAGGNEQYF
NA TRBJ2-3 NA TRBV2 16 TGTGCCAGCAGTTCCAACCGGGGGGCTAGCACAGATACGCAGTATTTT CASSSNRGASTDTQYF
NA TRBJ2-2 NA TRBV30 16 TGTGCCTGGAGTGTACAGGGCGGGAGCCACACCGGGGAGCTGTTTTTT CAWSVQGGSHTGELFF
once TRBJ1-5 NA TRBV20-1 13 TGCAGTGCTGGGTCCGGCCGCAATCAGCCCCAGCATTTT CSAGSGRNQPQHF
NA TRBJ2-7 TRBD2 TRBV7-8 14 TGTGCCAGCAGCCCAGCGGGACTAGGCTACGAGCAGTACTTC CASSPAGLGYEQYF
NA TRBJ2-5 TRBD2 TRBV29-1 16 TGCAGCGTTGAAAAGTCGGCTAGCGGGTACCAAGAGACCCAGTACTTC CSVEKSASGYQETQYF
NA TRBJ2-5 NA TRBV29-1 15 TGCAGCGTGAACAGGGTTGGGGGTCAGCAAGAGACCCAGTACTTC CSVNRVGGQQETQYF
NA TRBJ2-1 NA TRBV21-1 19 TGTGCCAGCAGCAAAGTCAGGGAGTCGCGACTAGCTCAGTACAATGAGCAGTTCTTC CASSKVRESRLAQYNEQFF
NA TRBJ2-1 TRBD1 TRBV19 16 TGTGCCAGTAGGAATAGGAACAGGGGGGCTAGCAATGAGCAGTTCTTC CASRNRNRGASNEQFF
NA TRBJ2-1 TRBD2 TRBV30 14 TGTGCCTGGAGTGTCGCGGGAGGGTTCTATGAGCAGTTCTTC CAWSVAGGFYEQFF
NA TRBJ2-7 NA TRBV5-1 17 TGCGCCAGCAGCTTGGCATCAAGGACAGTCAAGACCTACGAGCAGTACTTC CASSLASRTVKTYEQYF
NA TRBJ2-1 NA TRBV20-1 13 TGCAGTGCTCGCATTACTAGGGTGGCTGAGCAGTTCTTC CSARITRVAEQFF
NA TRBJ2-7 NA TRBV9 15 TGTGCCAGCAGCGTAGACCCCAAGGGGTCCTACGAGCAGTACTTC CASSVDPKGSYEQYF
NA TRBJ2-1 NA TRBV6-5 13 TGTGCCAGCAGGCCTACGGGGAACAATGAGCAGTTCTTC CASRPTGNNEQFF
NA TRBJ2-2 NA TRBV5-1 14 TGCGCCAGCAGTCGAGGGGGGATCACCGGGGAGCTGTTTTTT CASSRGGITGELFF
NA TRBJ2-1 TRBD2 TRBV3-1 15 TGTGCCAGCAGCCAAACGGGACTAGTATCCAATGAGCAGTTCTTC CASSQTGLVSNEQFF
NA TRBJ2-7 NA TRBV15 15 TGTGCCACCAGCAGTCCGGGCCAGAGGGAGTACGAGCAGTACTTC CATSSPGQREYEQYF
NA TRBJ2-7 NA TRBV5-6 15 TGTGCCAGCAGCTTTCTCGACACCGTCCGCTACGAGCAGTACTTC CASSFLDTVRYEQYF